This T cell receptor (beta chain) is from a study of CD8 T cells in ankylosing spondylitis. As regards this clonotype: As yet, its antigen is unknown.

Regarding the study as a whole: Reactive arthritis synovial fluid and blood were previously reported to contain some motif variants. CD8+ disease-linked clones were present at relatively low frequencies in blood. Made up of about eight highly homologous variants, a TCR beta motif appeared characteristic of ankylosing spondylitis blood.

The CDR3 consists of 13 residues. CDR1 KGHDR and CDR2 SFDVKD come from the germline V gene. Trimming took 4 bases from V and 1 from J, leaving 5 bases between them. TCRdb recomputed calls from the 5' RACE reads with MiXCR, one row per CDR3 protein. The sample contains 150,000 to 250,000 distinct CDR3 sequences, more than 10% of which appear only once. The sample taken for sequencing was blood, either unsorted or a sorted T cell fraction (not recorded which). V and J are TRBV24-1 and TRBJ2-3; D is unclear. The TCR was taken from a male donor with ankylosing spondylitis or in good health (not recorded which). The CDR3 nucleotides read TGTGCCACCAGTGACGCCCGCACAGATACGCAGTATTTT. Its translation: CATSDARTDTQYF.